These T cell receptor beta chains were read from a single sample in a study of blood T cells in healthy people across ages. TCRdb recomputed calls from the 5' RACE reads with MiXCR, one row per CDR3 protein. Of around 1.5 million distinct CDR3 sequences listed, approximately 32% were seen once; the top ten hold about 11%. Source material: blood. All receptors derive from a woman aged 25 to 39 in good health. Both conserved end residues are part of each CDR3. A D gene is named only where the DNA matches it firmly. Clone size, where shown, is once, few, many, or a class for clones that have expanded.

clone_size d_call j_call v_call cdr3_aa cdr3_nt
. . TRBJ2-1 TRBV4-2 CASSQEGSWDDEQFF TGTGCCAGCAGCCAAGAAGGCTCTTGGGACGATGAGCAGTTCTTC
. TRBD2 TRBJ2-5 TRBV5-8 CASSVGTSGGAMETQYF TGTGCCAGCAGCGTCGGGACTAGCGGGGGGGCCATGGAGACCCAGTACTTC
. TRBD1 TRBJ1-1 TRBV29-1 CSVEDYRGRLNAEAFF TGCAGCGTTGAAGACTACAGGGGGCGGTTGAACGCTGAAGCTTTCTTT
. . TRBJ2-1 TRBV15 CATSRDEGGYNEQFF TGTGCCACCAGCAGAGATGAGGGGGGCTACAATGAGCAGTTCTTC
few . TRBJ1-2 TRBV6-2/TRBV6-3 CATGKGFSGYTF TGTGCCACCGGAAAGGGTTTCAGTGGCTACACCTTC
many . TRBJ2-5 TRBV10-3 CAISRTEEKETQYF TGTGCCATCAGTCGGACAGAAGAAAAAGAGACCCAGTACTTC
few . TRBJ2-7 TRBV4-2 CASSQDDGTSYGQYF TGTGCCAGCAGCCAAGATGACGGAACCTCCTACGGGCAGTACTTC
. TRBD1 TRBJ2-7 TRBV6-6 CASSPFDRGPYEQYF TGTGCCAGCAGTCCCTTCGATAGGGGGCCCTACGAGCAGTACTTC
few . TRBJ1-6 TRBV21-1 CASSGGIRVESPLHF TGTGCCAGCAGCGGAGGGATCAGGGTCGAGTCACCCCTCCACTTT
few . TRBJ2-5 TRBV10-1 CASSERNWKTQYF TGCGCCAGCAGTGAAAGGAACTGGAAGACCCAGTACTTC
. . TRBJ2-7 TRBV30 CAWSRLQGDEQYF TGTGCCTGGAGTCGCCTACAAGGCGACGAGCAGTACTTC
few TRBD2 TRBJ2-3 TRBV27 CASSLFGQRGLAGEDTDTQYF TGTGCCAGCAGTTTATTTGGTCAGAGGGGACTAGCGGGAGAGGACACAGATACGCAGTATTTT
. TRBD2 TRBJ2-5 TRBV14 CASSQALAGVETQYF TGTGCCAGCAGCCAAGCTCTAGCGGGAGTAGAGACCCAGTACTTC
. . TRBJ1-1 TRBV2 CASRVVGPAEAFF TGTGCCAGCAGGGTGGTCGGGCCCGCTGAAGCTTTCTTT
. TRBD2 TRBJ2-3 TRBV20-1 CSANRVAGLGDTQYF TGCAGTGCTAACCGGGTAGCGGGGTTGGGAGATACGCAGTATTTT
few TRBD2 TRBJ2-1 TRBV5-6 CASSGGVGSYNEQFF TGTGCCAGCAGTGGGGGGGTAGGCTCCTACAATGAGCAGTTCTTC
few TRBD1 TRBJ2-5 TRBV5-1 CASSSGTGSETQYF TGCGCCAGCAGCTCGGGGACAGGGAGCGAGACCCAGTACTTC
. . TRBJ2-7 TRBV27 CASSSLGQYEQYF TGTGCCAGCAGTTCCTTAGGGCAATACGAGCAGTACTTC
few TRBD2 TRBJ2-1 TRBV13 CASSLDWRGSNEQFF TGTGCCAGCAGTCTCGACTGGCGGGGGAGTAATGAGCAGTTCTTC
. . TRBJ2-5 TRBV28 CASSFFQGQQYF TGTGCCAGCAGTTTTTTCCAAGGTCAGCAGTACTTC
once TRBD2 TRBJ2-5 TRBV10-2 CASSDLAGGQETQYF TGCGCCAGCAGTGATCTAGCGGGGGGGCAAGAGACCCAGTACTTC
few TRBD2 TRBJ2-7 TRBV4-1 CASSHGGTHYEQYF TGCGCCAGCAGCCACGGGGGGACTCACTACGAGCAGTACTTC
. . TRBJ2-7 TRBV3-1 CASSQMVGSGEQYF TGTGCCAGCAGCCAAATGGTAGGGTCTGGCGAGCAGTACTTC
. . TRBJ2-6 TRBV5-1 CASSPMATNSGANVLTF TGCGCCAGCAGCCCAATGGCTACTAACTCTGGGGCCAACGTCCTGACTTTC
. . TRBJ2-7 TRBV4-2 CASSHTGQVSYEQYF TGTGCCAGCAGCCACACAGGGCAGGTATCCTACGAGCAGTACTTC
. . TRBJ2-1 TRBV6-2/TRBV6-3 CASSLTVGEQFF TGTGCCAGCAGTTTAACTGTGGGAGAGCAGTTCTTC
few . TRBJ2-7 TRBV21-1 CAISTHDRLAVSYEQYF TGTGCCATCAGCACCCATGACCGACTAGCGGTTTCCTACGAGCAGTACTTC
. . TRBJ2-3 TRBV12-3/TRBV12-4 CASSLGGPAGYSTDTQYF TGTGCCAGCAGTTTAGGGGGGCCGGCCGGGTATAGCACAGATACGCAGTATTTT